One sample yielded the 8 T cell receptor beta chains listed below, sequenced in a study of control samples from healthy donors and cancer patients. The method was immunoSEQ multiplex PCR; TCRdb's version includes in-frame clones alone and lacks a portion of them. The sample includes fewer than 200,000 clones, roughly 95% of them seen just once. Sequenced: blood. The source is a woman aged 60-75 years in good health.

The chain couples TRBV3-1 (or the pseudogene TRBV3-2) to TRBJ2-5, with TRBD2 as a possible D gene (5 bases). The ends were cut back, 4 bases at V and 4 bases at J, with 19 bases in the middle. Germline CDR1 and CDR2: LGHDT and YNNKEL (reference sequence). This CDR3 contains 16 residues. The DNA for the CDR3 is TGTGCCAGCAGCCGCCAACCGAGTAGAGGAGGAGAGACCCAGTACTTC. Translating gives CASSRQPSRGGETQYF.

This chain links TRBV2 with TRBJ2-1; 9 bases line up with TRBD2. The germline CDR1 and CDR2 sequences are SNHLY and FYNNEI. The CDR3 spans 15 residues. Trimming cost V 3 bases and J 6 bases; bases outside gene matches: 6. In DNA, the CDR3 is TGTGCCAGCAGTGATGAGACTAGCGGTCCCAATGAGCAGTTCTTC. It codes for CASSDETSGPNEQFF.

V and J are TRBV6-2 or TRBV6-3 and TRBJ1-2, with 9 positions matching TRBD1. Per the germline V gene, CDR1 is MNHEY and CDR2 is SVGEGT. The CDR3 covers 14 residues. With 6 bases clipped from V and 7 bases from J, the junction kept 9 bases outside the gene matches. DNA of the CDR3: TGTGCCAGCAGCCGCGCTACAGGGGGCTCTGGCTACACCTTC. Protein: CASSRATGGSGYTF.

This rearrangement joins TRBV9 to TRBJ2-5; D unresolved. V lost 4 bases and J lost 1, with 11 bases in between. The CDR3 is 14 amino acids. The germline V gene encodes CDR1 SGDLS and CDR2 YYNGEE. The CDR3 protein is CASSSRPAQETQYF. CDR3 bases: TGTGCCAGCAGCAGCCGGCCTGCCCAAGAGACCCAGTACTTC.

DNA for the CDR3: TGTGCCAGCAGCTTAGCGCGCGCTGAAGCTTTCTTT. This sequence encodes CASSLARAEAFF. The gene calls are TRBV7-8 and TRBJ1-1; D is undetermined. Trimming left V 0 bases short and J 6 bases short, with 5 bases between. The CDR3 has 12 residues. Germline V gives CDR1 SGHVS, CDR2 FQNEAQ.

In the case of this clone: In the same sample, other DNA sequences code for this CDR3. The chain couples TRBV2 to TRBJ1-5, with 8 nucleotides matching TRBD1. With 6 bases clipped from V and 6 bases from J, the junction kept 4 bases outside the gene matches. The CDR3 is 13 residues long. The germline gives CDR1 SNHLY, CDR2 FYNNEI. Here the CDR3 reads CASRDRVGQPQHF. The CDR3 DNA sequence: TGTGCCAGCAGGGACAGGGTAGGTCAGCCCCAGCATTTT.

This chain links TRBV5-1 with TRBJ2-3; D possibly uses TRBD1 or TRBD2 (5 bases each). Per germline, CDR1 SGHRS and CDR2 YFSETQ. Trimming removed 1 base at V and 0 bases at J, with 15 bases between. The CDR3 spans 17 residues. CDR3 residues: CASSLWRGATSTDTQYF. The CDR3 nucleotides read TGCGCCAGCAGCTTGTGGAGAGGGGCCACTAGCACAGATACGCAGTATTTT.

The genes are TRBV29-1 and TRBJ1-1; 7 nucleotides align to TRBD1. Germline-derived CDR1 and CDR2 are SQVTM and ANQGSEA. Trimming removed 7 bases from V and 5 bases from J; junction bases left unmatched: 10. The length of the CDR3 is 13 residues. The CDR3 DNA reads TGCAGCGGCCAGGGGCAGGGGGGAACTGAAGCTTTCTTT. Translating gives CSGQGQGGTEAFF.